The clone carrying this T cell receptor beta chain occurred once. V was cut by 4 bases and J by 1 base, with 5 bases left in between. The CDR3 is 13 amino acids. Germline V gene lookup returns CDR1 SQVTM and CDR2 ANQGSEA. These data are taken from a study of blood T cell repertoires in COVID-19. In the study's own analysis: By means of reference gene primer amplification, nucleated cell counts were estimated. TCRdb's table, derived via immunoSEQ multiplex PCR, lists solely in-frame clones and lacks some. Clonal size and the V and J genes are those of that table, whereas D and trimming came from the DNA. The sample consists of around 300,000 clones, 85% of them appearing once.

This TCR derives from a human donor in a cohort sampled during active COVID-19. This sequence joins TRBV29-1 and TRBJ2-6, with no clear D. Sequencing was performed on peripheral blood. For the CDR3, the DNA is TGCAGCGTTGTACAGTCTGGGGCCAACGTCCTGACTTTC. Translating it yields CSVVQSGANVLTF.